A single TCR beta chain is shown here with its context. This entry belongs to a study of CD8 T cells in Susac syndrome. V lost 0 bases, J lost 3 bases, and 12 bases lay in between. The germline CDR1 and CDR2 sequences are LGHNA and YSLEER. The CDR3 is made up of 16 amino acids. A quantity of about 0.45 to 1 ug RNA underwent reverse transcription using random hexamers. TCRdb recomputed calls from the immunoSEQ multiplex PCR reads with MiXCR, one row per CDR3 protein. The data show 50,000 or so distinct CDR3 sequences, 85% to 95% seen once. The chain employs TRBV4-3 and TRBJ2-1; D is undetermined. This receptor was taken from a human donor with multiple sclerosis. Material for sequencing was CD8+ T cells from PBMCs. This CDR3 reads CASSQDRKGNYNEQFF. In nucleotides, the CDR3 is TGCGCCAGCAGCCAAGATAGAAAGGGAAACTACAATGAGCAGTTCTTC.